The subject of this entry is one T cell receptor beta chain. Its antigen is not known. The CDR3 is 14 residues long. The ends lost 4 bases at V and 4 bases at J; junction bases unmatched: 7. Germline values: CDR1 SGHVS, CDR2 FNYEAQ. This specimen comes from a study of neoadjuvant nivolumab and ipilimumab in lung cancer. General study results and limits: TCR richness and clonality were higher in tumors than adjacent uninvolved lung. A small number of samples were TCR sequenced.

Clones were read by immunoSEQ multiplex PCR, and TCRdb kept only the in-frame ones, dropping some. The sample lists approximately 5,000 clones, roughly 91% occurring once. The specimen was blood, collected after neoadjuvant nivolumab, alone or with ipilimumab, at or shortly before surgery. This clonotype was obtained from an adult with non-small cell lung cancer. Some clones in this sample may be carry-over from other donors' samples. This chain joins TRBV7-6 and TRBJ2-7, with 7 nucleotides matching TRBD1. The CDR3 here is CASSSVDRQYEQYF. The DNA for the CDR3 is TGTGCCAGCAGCTCAGTGGACAGGCAGTACGAGCAGTACTTC.